Each of the 21 T cell receptor beta chains below was sequenced from the same sample in a study of blood T cell repertoires in COVID-19. The protocol was immunoSEQ multiplex PCR, while the TCRdb copy is restricted to in-frame clones and leaves out a portion. The sample consists of about 11,000 clones, around four fifths of them appearing once. The sample taken for sequencing was peripheral blood. Receptor source: a man in his fifties or sixties with active COVID-19.

The genes are TRBV2 and TRBJ2-2, with TRBD1 as a possible D gene (5 bases). The CDR3 contains 11 residues. Trimming pared 7 bases from V and 8 bases from J, leaving 8 bases between. Germline CDR1 reads SNHLY; CDR2 reads FYNNEI. The CDR3 bases are TGTGCCAGCAACAGGCGGGGGGAGCTGTTTTTT. It codes for CASNRRGELFF.

The J gene is TRBJ2-2, the V gene TRBV7-9; D gene ambiguous. The CDR3 sequence is 13 residues long. The germline gives CDR1 SEHNR, CDR2 FQNEAQ (reference sequence). Trimming took 1 base from V and 5 from J, leaving 5 bases between them. CDR3 region: CASSLGATGELFF. The CDR3 DNA sequence: TGTGCCAGCAGCTTAGGGGCGACCGGGGAGCTGTTTTTT.

CDR3 nucleotides: TGCAGCGTTGAACCGCGGGCCTACACCGGGGAGCTGTTTTTT. Protein sequence: CSVEPRAYTGELFF. V usage is TRBV29-1 and J usage is TRBJ2-2; a weak D match, TRBD2 (5 bases). Germline CDR1 and CDR2: SQVTM and ANQGSEA. The CDR3 contains 14 residues. V dropped 2 bases and J dropped 3 bases, with 10 bases sitting between them.

The chain is built from TRBV28 and TRBJ2-1; D uncertain. V lost 6 bases and J 3 bases, leaving 9 bases between the germline ends. Germline values: CDR1 MDHEN, CDR2 SYDVKM. The CDR3 consists of 13 residues. CDR3 in amino acids: CASSIASYNEQFF. CDR3 coding DNA: TGTGCCAGCAGCATCGCTAGCTACAATGAGCAGTTCTTC.

The chain has TRBV11-2 and TRBJ2-7, with D hard to call. CDR3 length: 12 residues. The V end lost 5 bases, the J end lost 4 bases, and 9 bases lay between the germline ends. Germline-derived CDR1 and CDR2 are SGHAT and FQNNGV. In DNA form, the CDR3 reads TGTGCCAGCAGCGCGACGGAGTACGAGCAGTACTTC. This sequence encodes CASSATEYEQYF.

The V gene is TRBV27, the J gene TRBJ2-5, with TRBD1 matching 7 bases. This CDR3 has 15 amino acids. CDR1 is MNHEY, CDR2 SMNVEV, per germline (reference sequence). J was trimmed by 0 bases and V by 4 bases; bases with no gene match: 5. Here the CDR3 reads CASSSTTGNQETQYF. The CDR3 DNA is TGTGCCAGCAGTTCAACGACAGGGAACCAAGAGACCCAGTACTTC.

In its sample, this clone ranks as large. V and J are TRBV10-3 and TRBJ1-1; no reliable D call. The germline CDR1 and CDR2 sequences are ENHRY and SYGVKD. Trimming pared 3 bases from V and 3 bases from J, leaving 11 bases between. This CDR3 has 14 amino acids. CDR3 residues: CAISDAGEYTEAFF. The CDR3, as DNA: TGTGCCATCAGTGATGCGGGAGAATACACTGAAGCTTTCTTT.

V gene TRBV30 combines with J gene TRBJ1-1, with TRBD1 as a possible D gene (5 bases). In germline, CDR1 is GTSNPN, CDR2 SVGIG (reference sequence). V was pared by 4 bases and J by 3 bases, with 12 bases between. This CDR3 comprises 13 residues. In nucleotides, the CDR3 is TGTGCCTGGACGCCAGGGCCCTACACTGAAGCTTTCTTT. Its translation is CAWTPGPYTEAFF.

Concerning this clone itself: The junction differs from germline at one of its ends, possibly a read error. The chain carries TRBV7-7 and TRBJ2-1; 8 bases are shared with TRBD2. There are 15 residues in the CDR3. From germline, CDR1 is SSHAT and CDR2 FNYEAQ (reference sequence). The chain's CDR3 is CASSKGLDAYNEQFF. The CDR3, as DNA: TGTGCTAGCAGCAAGGGACTAGATGCCTACAATGAGCAGTTCTTC.

This chain joins TRBV7-2 and TRBJ2-1; 7 nucleotides line up with TRBD2. The CDR3 sequence is 14 residues long. V shed 3 bases and J 2 bases; nucleotides not matched to a gene: 1. Germline loops: CDR1 SGHTA, CDR2 FQGNSA. The CDR3 reads CASSLAGAYNEQFF. The CDR3 DNA follows: TGTGCCAGCAGCTTGGCGGGAGCCTACAATGAGCAGTTCTTC.

V gene TRBV7-9 combines with J gene TRBJ2-3, with no clear D. Germline V gene sequence: CDR1 SEHNR, CDR2 FQNEAQ (reference sequence). The CDR3 extends over 15 amino acids. V dropped 0 bases and J dropped 0 bases, with 7 bases sitting between them. As DNA, the CDR3 is TGTGCCAGCAGCTTAGCGAGGTCTAGCACAGATACGCAGTATTTT. Its translation: CASSLARSSTDTQYF. The whole variable domain, remainder taken from reference TRBV7-9 and TRBJ2-3, is DTGVSQNPRHKITKRGQNVTFRCDPISEHNRLYWYRQTLGQGPEFLTYFQNEAQLEKSRLLSDRFSAERPKGSFSTLEIQRTEQGDSAMYLCASSLARSSTDTQYFGPGTRLTVL.

Judged by abundance, this clone is medium-sized. The V gene is TRBV5-1, the J gene TRBJ1-6, with D uncertain. This CDR3 has 12 residues. Looked up from germline, CDR1 is SGHRS and CDR2 is YFSETQ. The V gene lost 5 bases and the J gene lost 5 bases, with 5 bases spanning the gap. The CDR3 reads CASRCNNSPLHF. The CDR3 nucleotides read TGCGCCAGCAGGTGTAATAATTCACCCCTCCACTTT.

The chain joins TRBV28 to TRBJ2-7; TRBD1 aligns across 8 bases. V lost 6 bases to trimming and J lost 7 bases; unmatched junction nucleotides: 8. Germline CDR1 is MDHEN and CDR2 is SYDVKM. CDR3 length equals 13 residues. CDR3 sequence reads: CASRPDRVREQYF. As DNA, the CDR3 is TGTGCCAGCAGACCGGACAGGGTGCGTGAGCAGTACTTC.

V usage is TRBV6-2 or TRBV6-3 and J usage is TRBJ2-1; weak D call: TRBD1 (5 bases). The CDR3 spans 16 residues. The germline V gene has CDR1 MNHEY and CDR2 SVGEGT. Trimming stripped 6 bases from V and 4 bases from J, with 19 bases between. The CDR3 nucleotides read TGTGCCAGCAGCACCCGTGGGGCGGAGCGATACAATGAGCAGTTCTTC. It translates to CASSTRGAERYNEQFF.

This clone came up a few times. The rearrangement uses TRBV27 and TRBJ2-6; 7 nucleotides align to TRBD1. The V segment lost 5 bases and the J segment 4 bases; nucleotides outside the gene matches: 8. CDR1 and CDR2 (germline): MNHEY, SMNVEV (reference sequence). CDR3 length equals 16 residues. Here the CDR3 DNA reads TGTGCCAGCAGTCACCAGGGGGAAGGGGGGGCCAACGTCCTGACTTTC. Residues: CASSHQGEGGANVLTF. The entire variable domain, with the rest obtained from reference TRBV27 and TRBJ2-6, is as follows: EAQVTQNPRYLITVTGKKLTVTCSQNMNHEYMSWYRQDPGLGLRQIYYSMNVEVTDKGDVPEGYKVSRKEKRNFPLILESPSPNQTSLYFCASSHQGEGGANVLTFGAGSRLTVL.

This sequence joins TRBV19 and TRBJ2-3; TRBD1 is a possible D gene (6 bases). Germline lookup yields CDR1 LNHDA and CDR2 SQIVND (reference sequence). V dropped 7 bases and J dropped 3 bases, with 14 bases sitting between them. The CDR3 is made up of 14 amino acids. The CDR3: CASNSGVGTDTQYF. The CDR3 nucleotides are TGTGCCAGTAATTCAGGGGTAGGGACAGATACGCAGTATTTT. The whole variable domain, filled in from reference TRBV19 and TRBJ2-3, reads DGGITQSPKYLFRKEGQNVTLSCEQNLNHDAMYWYRQDPGQGLRLIYYSQIVNDFQKGDIAEGYSVSREKKESFPLTVTSAQKNPTAFYLCASNSGVGTDTQYFGPGTRLTVL.

The chain is built from TRBV11-2 and TRBJ2-1; tentatively, D is TRBD2 (6 bases). This CDR3 is 14 amino acids long. V was shortened by 1 base and J by 6 bases, with 10 bases between the two germline ends. Germline values: CDR1 SGHAT, CDR2 FQNNGV. Written as DNA, the CDR3 is TGTGCCAGCAGCTTAGCGGGAGACCGCAATGAGCAGTTCTTC. Protein product: CASSLAGDRNEQFF.

The chain couples TRBV5-5 to TRBJ2-2, with 8 nucleotides matching TRBD2. J was trimmed by 4 bases and V by 4 bases; bases with no gene match: 12. The CDR3 loop spans 17 amino acids. Germline V CDR1 and CDR2: SGHKS, YYEKEE (reference sequence). The chain's CDR3 is CASSTRGAGAVTGELFF. CDR3 coding DNA: TGTGCCAGCAGCACCCGAGGAGCGGGAGCTGTCACCGGGGAGCTGTTTTTT. The complete variable domain, with remaining parts taken from reference TRBV5-5 and TRBJ2-2, reads DAGVTQSPTHLIKTRGQQVTLRCSPISGHKSVSWYQQVLGQGPQFIFQYYEKEERGRGNFPDRFSARQFPNYSSELNVNALLLGDSALYLCASSTRGAGAVTGELFFGEGSRLTVL.

This chain uses TRBV7-9 with TRBJ1-5; D is unclear. V was pared by 2 bases and J by 7 bases, with 9 bases between. CDR1 is SEHNR, CDR2 FQNEAQ, per germline (reference sequence). This CDR3 region has 13 residues. CDR3 region: CASSLNLDQPQHF. The CDR3 region has the DNA TGTGCCAGCAGCTTAAACCTAGACCAGCCCCAGCATTTT.

The chain recombines TRBV4-1 with TRBJ2-5; D possibly corresponds to TRBD2 (5 bases). The germline V gene encodes CDR1 MGHRA and CDR2 YSYEKL. Trimming removed 6 bases at V and 5 bases at J, with 19 bases between. The CDR3 runs 15 residues. CDR3 amino acids: CASRGSPGSRETQYF. DNA for the CDR3: TGCGCCAGCAGAGGATCGCCGGGGTCTCGGGAGACCCAGTACTTC.

The chain has TRBV27 and TRBJ2-1, with 12 bases identical to TRBD2. There are 15 residues in the CDR3. CDR1 and CDR2 (germline): MNHEY, SMNVEV (reference sequence). With 6 bases clipped from V and 4 bases from J, the junction kept 4 bases outside the gene matches. The CDR3, as DNA: TGTGCCAGCAGCCCCGGGACTAGCGGGTACAATGAGCAGTTCTTC. It translates to CASSPGTSGYNEQFF.